The 8 T cell receptor beta chains in this list originate from one sample, sequenced in a study of T cells in localized non-small cell lung cancer. Libraries were prepared by immunoSEQ multiplex PCR; TCRdb keeps only in-frame clonotypes and omits some of them. The table includes around 30,000 clones, roughly 94% detected once. The specimen comprised peripheral blood, sampled before any cancer treatment. Receptor source: a woman aged 40 to 75 with stage I lung adenocarcinoma.

The chain combines TRBV28 with TRBJ1-5; D is unclear. Germline CDR1 is MDHEN and CDR2 is SYDVKM. V lost 6 bases and J lost 0, with 12 bases in between. The CDR3 covers 15 residues. The CDR3, as DNA: TGTGCCAGCAGGGCAACGGTGTATAGCAATCAGCCCCAGCATTTT. This encodes CASRATVYSNQPQHF.

The V call is TRBV7-2, the J call TRBJ2-7, with D unclear. V shed 1 base and J shed 6 bases, with 10 bases lying between them. Germline V lookup: CDR1 SGHTA, CDR2 FQGNSA. The CDR3 totals 13 residues. In DNA, the CDR3 is TGTGCCAGCAGCTTAGTCCTAACGGGCGAGCAGTACTTC. Its translation: CASSLVLTGEQYF. Looking up the rest from reference TRBV7-2 and TRBJ2-7 gives the full variable domain: GAGVSQSPSNKVTEKGKDVELRCDPISGHTALYWYRQSLGQGLEFLIYFQGNSAPDKSGLPSDRFSAERTGGSVSTLTIQRTQQEDSAVYLCASSLVLTGEQYFGPGTRLTVT.

The genes are TRBV28 and TRBJ2-6; D uncertain. V lost 3 bases and J 1 base, leaving 7 bases between the germline ends. This CDR3 has 15 amino acids. CDR1 MDHEN and CDR2 SYDVKM come from the germline V gene. The CDR3 reads CASSLSGSGANVLTF. The CDR3 DNA sequence: TGTGCCAGCAGTTTGTCCGGGTCTGGGGCCAACGTCCTGACTTTC.

The rearrangement joins TRBV6-5 to TRBJ1-2; D call uncertain. CDR1 is MNHEY, CDR2 SVGAGI, per germline. V gave up 2 bases and J gave up 5 bases, with 9 bases separating them. The CDR3 contains 13 residues. CDR3 sequence: CASSYRAGYGYTF. The DNA of the CDR3 is TGTGCCAGCAGTTACAGGGCTGGATATGGCTACACCTTC.

The chain employs TRBV19 and TRBJ1-1; no reliable D call. V was trimmed by 7 bases and J by 0 bases, leaving 24 bases between them. The CDR3 totals 18 residues. Germline V gives CDR1 LNHDA, CDR2 SQIVND (reference sequence). The CDR3 spells CASIKKPSGMGVNTEAFF. In nucleotides, the CDR3 is TGTGCCAGTATTAAAAAGCCCTCGGGAATGGGAGTGAACACTGAAGCTTTCTTT. The entire variable domain, with the rest obtained from reference TRBV19 and TRBJ1-1, is as follows: DGGITQSPKYLFRKEGQNVTLSCEQNLNHDAMYWYRQDPGQGLRLIYYSQIVNDFQKGDIAEGYSVSREKKESFPLTVTSAQKNPTAFYLCASIKKPSGMGVNTEAFFGQGTRLTVV.

The rearrangement uses TRBV2 and TRBJ1-3; no clear D. CDR3 size: 17 residues. The germline gives CDR1 SNHLY, CDR2 FYNNEI. Trimming removed 6 bases from V and 0 bases from J, with 18 bases in between. The DNA for the CDR3 is TGTGCCAGCAGCGCCTGGAGGGTGTCTAGCTCTGGAAACACCATATATTTT. Residues: CASSAWRVSSSGNTIYF.

The chain carries TRBV19 and TRBJ1-4; 9 bases align to TRBD1. The CDR3 sequence is 14 residues long. The ends lost 6 bases at V and 7 bases at J; junction bases unmatched: 6. Germline V gives CDR1 LNHDA, CDR2 SQIVND (reference sequence). As DNA, the CDR3 is TGTGCCAGTAGACAGACAGGGGGAAGTGAAAAACTGTTTTTT. Encoded protein: CASRQTGGSEKLFF.

This chain uses TRBV5-1 with TRBJ1-3; 7 bases are shared with TRBD1. From germline, CDR1 is SGHRS and CDR2 YFSETQ. The CDR3 has 17 amino acids. V was clipped by 1 base and J by 3 bases; unmatched bases: 10. CDR3 nucleotide sequence: TGCGCCAGCAGCTTGACCCTAACAGGGGACGGTGGAAACACCATATATTTT. This gives the protein CASSLTLTGDGGNTIYF.